This TCR beta chain stems from a study of PD-1 and CTLA-4 blockade in melanoma. Sequenced by immunoSEQ multiplex PCR; TCRdb stores in-frame clones only, minus some. The top ten hold over 6.5% of the sample, which has some 29,000 clones, 85% to 90% seen once. Germline CDR1 reads SEHNR; CDR2 reads FQNEAQ (reference sequence). V lost 0 bases to trimming and J lost 8 bases, with 10 bases between them. This CDR3 region has 13 residues. The genes are TRBV7-9 and TRBJ1-2, with D unresolved. This clonotype was obtained from a human donor with melanoma. Specimen: CD8+ T cells from peripheral blood, collected before anti-PD-1 treatment. The CDR3 here is CASSLAGGGGYTF. The DNA for the CDR3 is TGTGCCAGCAGCTTAGCAGGCGGAGGAGGCTACACCTTC.